These 19 T cell receptor beta chains were all obtained from the same sample, sequenced in a study of technical replicates of blood from a few donors. TCRdb's copy holds only in-frame clones and misses some; the assay was immunoSEQ multiplex PCR. The table has about 83,000 clones, around 92% seen once; the top ten hold about 0.27%. Input material: T cells isolated from PBMCs. Receptors originate from a human donor in good health.

The chain has TRBV12-2 and TRBJ2-1; TRBD2 is taken as the D call from the table, unchecked against the DNA. TRBV12-2 is designated a pseudogene. This CDR3 region has 16 residues. DNA for the CDR3: TGTGCAAGTCGCACCCTTAGCGGGAGCTCCTACAATGAGCAGTTCTTC. Translated: CASRTLSGSSYNEQFF.

This clone was detected only a few times. V is TRBV28 and J is TRBJ1-5; D call uncertain. This CDR3 spans 12 amino acids. CDR1 and CDR2 from the germline V gene are MDHEN and SYDVKM. V gave up 2 bases and J gave up 3 bases, with 2 bases separating them. CDR3 coding DNA: TGTGCCAGCAGTTTACTCAATCAGCCCCAGCATTTT. The encoded protein is CASSLLNQPQHF. The full variable domain, completed using reference TRBV28 and TRBJ1-5, is DVKVTQSSRYLVKRTGEKVFLECVQDMDHENMFWYRQDPGLGLRLIYFSYDVKMKEKGDIPEGYSVSREKKERFSLILESASTNQTSMYLCASSLLNQPQHFGDGTRLSIL.

This clone was recorded only once. The genes are TRBV6-6 and TRBJ1-1; no definite D call. CDR1 is MNHNY, CDR2 SVGAGI, per germline (reference sequence). The ends were cut back, 5 bases at V and 0 bases at J, with 7 bases in the middle. The CDR3 totals 13 residues. The CDR3 sequence: CASSQAMNTEAFF. The CDR3 nucleotides read TGTGCCAGCAGTCAGGCCATGAACACTGAAGCTTTCTTT.

The CDR3, as DNA: TGCGCCAGCATACCGACATTGAACTCCTACGAGCAGTACTTC. This gives the protein CASIPTLNSYEQYF. The rearrangement joins TRBV5-1 to TRBJ2-7; D gene ambiguous. Germline values: CDR1 SGHRS, CDR2 YFSETQ. The CDR3 is 14 amino acids. V was cut by 6 bases and J by 0 bases, with 13 bases left in between. The whole variable domain, filled in from reference TRBV5-1 and TRBJ2-7, reads KAGVTQTPRYLIKTRGQQVTLSCSPISGHRSVSWYQQTPGQGLQFLFEYFSETQRNKGNFPGRFSGRQFSNSRSEMNVSTLELGDSALYLCASIPTLNSYEQYFGPGTRLTVT.

The chain joins TRBV19 to TRBJ2-7, with D perhaps TRBD1 (6 bases). Germline assignment: CDR1 LNHDA and CDR2 SQIVND (reference sequence). V was cut by 4 bases and J by 2 bases, with 12 bases left in between. The CDR3 runs to 14 residues. The CDR3 sequence: CASSRQEPAYEQYF. CDR3 coding DNA: TGTGCCAGTAGTAGACAGGAGCCTGCCTACGAGCAGTACTTC.

This rearrangement joins TRBV2 to TRBJ2-1; tentative D call: TRBD2 (5 bases). With 7 bases removed from V and 10 bases from J, the gap between germline ends came to 14 bases. Germline V CDR1 and CDR2: SNHLY, FYNNEI. The CDR3 has 12 amino acids. CDR3 DNA sequence: TGTGCCAGCATTGCTAGCTATCGGGAGCAGTTCTTC. Amino acids: CASIASYREQFF.

This chain uses TRBV9 with TRBJ2-2; 12 bases map to TRBD2. The CDR3 consists of 18 residues. Unmatched junction bases numbered 9, after V lost 4 bases and J lost 2 bases. Germline V gene lookup returns CDR1 SGDLS and CDR2 YYNGEE. The CDR3 sequence is CASSPRGGLAGNTGELFF. As DNA, the CDR3 is TGTGCCAGCAGCCCCCGGGGGGGACTAGCGGGTAACACCGGGGAGCTGTTTTTT.

This clone was seen only once. The V gene is TRBV5-1, the J gene TRBJ2-1; TRBD2 is a possible D gene (6 bases). Between the trimmed V and J ends, which lost 2 bases and 1 base, there was a span of 10 bases. CDR1 and CDR2 (germline): SGHRS, YFSETQ. The CDR3 spans 15 residues. The CDR3 reads CASSFGGGSYNEQFF. In DNA, the CDR3 is TGCGCCAGCAGCTTTGGGGGAGGTTCCTACAATGAGCAGTTCTTC.

The rearrangement joins TRBV7-9 to TRBJ1-1, with TRBD1 as a possible D gene (6 bases). The V end lost 9 bases, the J end lost 2 bases, and 10 bases lay between the germline ends. The CDR3 covers 12 residues. Germline V gene data show CDR1 as SEHNR and CDR2 as FQNEAQ (reference sequence). CDR3 in DNA: TGTGCCAGTCTCAGGGGCAACACTGAAGCTTTCTTT. Protein product: CASLRGNTEAFF. Based on the CDR3 plus reference TRBV7-9 and TRBJ1-1, the full variable domain is DTGVSQNPRHKITKRGQNVTFRCDPISEHNRLYWYRQTLGQGPEFLTYFQNEAQLEKSRLLSDRFSAERPKGSFSTLEIQRTEQGDSAMYLCASLRGNTEAFFGQGTRLTVV.

The chain links TRBV29-1 to TRBJ1-2; 10 bases fit TRBD1. The CDR3 spans 13 residues. The trim removed 7 bases at V and 5 bases at J, leaving 7 bases unmatched. Looked up from germline, CDR1 is SQVTM and CDR2 is ANQGSEA. The CDR3 loop reads CSGYRDRGYGYTF. DNA of the CDR3: TGCAGCGGCTACCGGGACAGGGGATATGGCTACACCTTC.

CDR3 loop: CASSTWTSSGNTIYF. The CDR3, as DNA: TGTGCCAGCAGCACGTGGACAAGCTCTGGAAACACCATATATTTT. The rearrangement uses TRBV7-2 and TRBJ1-3; D possibly corresponds to TRBD1 (5 bases). In germline, CDR1 is SGHTA, CDR2 FQGNSA. The CDR3 is made up of 15 amino acids. Trimming took 5 bases from V and 0 from J, leaving 11 bases between them. Full variable domain (remainder filled in from reference TRBV7-2 and TRBJ1-3): GAGVSQSPSNKVTEKGKDVELRCDPISGHTALYWYRQSLGQGLEFLIYFQGNSAPDKSGLPSDRFSAERTGGSVSTLTIQRTQQEDSAVYLCASSTWTSSGNTIYFGEGSWLTVV.

This clone has a single count. This chain connects TRBV4-2 to TRBJ1-3; D unresolved. This CDR3 is 16 amino acids long. Germline CDR1 is LGHNA and CDR2 is YNFKEQ. Trimming took off 1 base at V and 0 bases at J, with 10 bases between the two ends. CDR3 loop: CASSQAFTYSGNTIYF. The CDR3 region has the DNA TGTGCCAGCAGCCAAGCTTTCACCTACTCTGGAAACACCATATATTTT.

The chain is built from TRBV5-1 and TRBJ1-1; TRBD1 agrees at 8 bases. Germline CDR1 and CDR2: SGHRS and YFSETQ. This CDR3 region has 14 residues. J gave up 1 base and V 1 base, and 0 bases lay outside the gene matches. The CDR3 region has the DNA TGCGCCAGCAGCTTGACAGGGGGGAACACTGAAGCTTTCTTT. Translated, it gives CASSLTGGNTEAFF.

The chain recombines TRBV5-1 with TRBJ2-5, with D possibly matching TRBD2 (6 bases). Germline V lookup: CDR1 SGHRS, CDR2 YFSETQ. This CDR3 region has 16 residues. V lost 0 bases and J lost 5, with 17 bases in between. This CDR3 reads CASSLGDWRGSETQYF. In nucleotides, the CDR3 is TGCGCCAGCAGCTTGGGGGACTGGCGGGGATCGGAGACCCAGTACTTC.

This clone has just one count. This specimen includes other DNA sequences encoding the same CDR3. The J gene is TRBJ2-3, the V gene TRBV9; TRBD2 might be the D (5 bases). There are 12 residues in the CDR3. Trimming left V 2 bases short and J 6 bases short, with 7 bases between. Germline V gives CDR1 SGDLS, CDR2 YYNGEE. The CDR3, as DNA: TGTGCCAGCAGCGTCGGCGGGGATACGCAGTATTTT. Its protein is CASSVGGDTQYF.

The chain is built from TRBV5-1 and TRBJ1-2; 8 bases match TRBD1. The ends lost 4 bases at V and 4 bases at J; junction bases unmatched: 15. The germline gives CDR1 SGHRS, CDR2 YFSETQ. The CDR3 spans 17 residues. In nucleotides, the CDR3 is TGCGCCAGCAGCACTGGACAGGGTGATTGGAAATCCTATGGCTACACCTTC. Its protein is CASSTGQGDWKSYGYTF.

The V gene is TRBV10-3, the J gene TRBJ2-7; 9 bases fit TRBD2. In germline, CDR1 is ENHRY, CDR2 SYGVKD. Trimming removed 10 bases from V and 3 bases from J; junction bases left unmatched: 7. CDR3 length: 13 amino acids. This CDR3 reads CATKGSGSYEQYF. The CDR3 region has the DNA TGTGCCACCAAGGGTAGCGGGAGCTACGAGCAGTACTTC.

The rearrangement joins TRBV6-6 to TRBJ2-3; 11 nucleotides agree with TRBD2. This CDR3 comprises 14 residues. J lost 4 bases, V lost 5 bases, and 2 bases had no gene match. CDR1 and CDR2 (germline): MNHNY, SVGAGI (reference sequence). The CDR3 here is CASSPGLAADTQYF. Written as DNA, the CDR3 is TGTGCCAGCAGTCCGGGACTAGCGGCAGATACGCAGTATTTT.

This clone was counted a few times. V gene TRBV9 combines with J gene TRBJ2-1; no firm D call. Trimming took off 3 bases at V and 5 bases at J, with 6 bases between the two ends. There are 12 residues in the CDR3. Germline V gene sequence: CDR1 SGDLS, CDR2 YYNGEE. The DNA of the CDR3 is TGTGCCAGCAGCGCTAGGCACAATGAGCAGTTCTTC. Translated: CASSARHNEQFF.